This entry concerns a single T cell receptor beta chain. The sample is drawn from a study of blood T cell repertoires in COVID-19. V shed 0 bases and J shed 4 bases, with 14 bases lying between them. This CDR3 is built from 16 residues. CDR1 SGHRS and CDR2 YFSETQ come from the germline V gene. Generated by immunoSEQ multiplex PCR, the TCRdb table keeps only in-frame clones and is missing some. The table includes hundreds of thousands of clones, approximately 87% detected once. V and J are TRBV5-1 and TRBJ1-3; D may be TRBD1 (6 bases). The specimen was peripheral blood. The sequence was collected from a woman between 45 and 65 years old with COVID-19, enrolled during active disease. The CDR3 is CASSLVKGVWGNTIYF. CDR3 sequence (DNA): TGCGCCAGCAGCTTGGTAAAGGGGGTGTGGGGAAACACCATATATTTT.